This T cell receptor beta chain was recorded in a study of T-cell reconstitution after alpha-beta-depleted transplantation in children. Germline CDR1 reads ENHRY; CDR2 reads SYGVKD. Trimming removed 2 bases at V and 5 bases at J, with 10 bases between. The CDR3 sequence is 13 residues long. Study-wide findings and caveats: After transplant, high TCRbeta diversity at day 60 in some patients arose from surviving recipient T cells and thymic progenitors. Newly made T cells mostly supplied T-cell counts and diversity one year after transplant.

Construction of the TCRbeta library involved unique molecular identifiers. TCRdb ran MiXCR on the PCR reads and lists one entry per CDR3 protein. In the table there are under 850,000 distinct CDR3 sequences, around 13% of which are singletons. This clonotype appeared many times. Its antigen remains unidentified. The V and J genes are TRBV10-3 and TRBJ2-7, with D possibly matching TRBD1 (5 bases). The sequence was obtained from a girl aged 2 to 9 with congenital amegakaryocytic thrombocytopenia, due to receive a stem cell transplant. Specimen: PBMCs, collected before TCRalphabeta/CD19-depleted stem cell transplant. In DNA form, the CDR3 reads TGTGCCATCAGTGAGAGAGAACAGGACGAGCAGTACTTC. Amino acids: CAISEREQDEQYF.